The entry that follows covers one TCR beta chain sequence. In germline, CDR1 is LNHDA, CDR2 SQIVND (reference sequence). V shed 3 bases, J shed 9 bases, and the junction held 7 bases outside the gene matches. The CDR3 has 15 residues. This sample is drawn from a study of blood T cell repertoires in COVID-19. Whole-study context: Whether acute or convalescent, the COVID-19 samples came from the United States, Italy and Spain.

Per the study methods: The assay estimated nucleated cells by amplifying reference gene primers. This table comes from immunoSEQ multiplex PCR, and its TCRdb copy is limited to in-frame clones, with some not included. The DNA gave D and trimming, while V, J and clone size come from that table. This table holds approximately 99,000 clones, approximately 89% found once. The source is a human donor in a cohort sampled during active COVID-19. Sequenced material: peripheral blood. The chain is built from TRBV19 and TRBJ2-1, with TRBD1 identical over 11 bases. The CDR3 region has the DNA TGTGCCAGTAGTATTTCGGGACAGGGGGGGAGTGAGCAGTTCTTC. As protein: CASSISGQGGSEQFF.